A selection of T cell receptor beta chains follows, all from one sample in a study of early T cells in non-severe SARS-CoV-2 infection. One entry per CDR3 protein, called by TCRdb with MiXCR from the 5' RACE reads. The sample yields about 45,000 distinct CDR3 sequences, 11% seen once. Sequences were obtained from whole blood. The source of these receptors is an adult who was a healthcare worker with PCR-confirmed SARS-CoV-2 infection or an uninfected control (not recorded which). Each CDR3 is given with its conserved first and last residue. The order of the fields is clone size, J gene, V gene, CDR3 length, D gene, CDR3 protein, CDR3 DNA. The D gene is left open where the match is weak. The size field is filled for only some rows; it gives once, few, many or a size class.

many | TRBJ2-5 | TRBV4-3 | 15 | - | CASSQDRGGGETQYF | TGCGCCAGCAGCCAAGATCGTGGGGGCGGAGAGACCCAGTACTTC
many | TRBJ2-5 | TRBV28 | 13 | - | CASKTSYQETQYF | TGTGCCAGCAAAACATCGTACCAAGAGACCCAGTACTTC
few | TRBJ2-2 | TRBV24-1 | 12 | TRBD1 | CAIRQGDGELFF | TGTGCCATACGACAGGGGGACGGGGAGCTGTTTTTT
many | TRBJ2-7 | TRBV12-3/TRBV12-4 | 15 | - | CASSSLPGTAYEQYF | TGTGCCAGCAGTTCCCTCCCGGGCACCGCCTACGAGCAGTACTTC
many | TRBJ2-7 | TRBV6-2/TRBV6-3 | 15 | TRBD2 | CASSYGSGDPYEQYF | TGTGCCAGCAGTTACGGTAGCGGGGATCCCTACGAGCAGTACTTC
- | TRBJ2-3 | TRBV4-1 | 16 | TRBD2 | CASSQPRTSSTDTQYF | TGCGCCAGCAGCCAACCACGGACTAGTAGCACAGATACGCAGTATTTT
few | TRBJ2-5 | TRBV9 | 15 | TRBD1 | CASSPPNRGVETQYF | TGTGCCAGCAGCCCCCCGAACAGGGGGGTAGAGACCCAGTACTTC
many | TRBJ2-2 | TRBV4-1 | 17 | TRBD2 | CASSSRTSGSATGELFF | TGCGCCAGCAGCTCCCGGACTAGCGGGAGTGCGACCGGGGAGCTGTTTTTT
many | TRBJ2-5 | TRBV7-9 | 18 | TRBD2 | CASSLRLAGGPGEETQYF | TGTGCCAGCAGCTTAAGACTAGCGGGAGGGCCCGGGGAAGAGACCCAGTACTTC
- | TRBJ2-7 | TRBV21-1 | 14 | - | CASSTWRGRYEQYF | TGTGCCAGCAGCACGTGGAGGGGGCGATACGAGCAGTACTTC
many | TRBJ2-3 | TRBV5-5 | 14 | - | CASSLDYRTDTQYF | TGTGCCAGCAGCTTGGACTACCGCACAGATACGCAGTATTTT
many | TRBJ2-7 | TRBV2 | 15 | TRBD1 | CASRASPGGGSEQYF | TGTGCCAGCAGGGCTTCTCCAGGGGGCGGAAGCGAGCAGTACTTC
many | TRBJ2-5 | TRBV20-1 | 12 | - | CSARSGLETQYF | TGCAGTGCTAGAAGCGGGTTGGAGACCCAGTACTTC
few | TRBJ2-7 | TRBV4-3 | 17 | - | CASSQAGGRAGVGEQYF | TGCGCCAGCAGCCAAGCAGGGGGCCGAGCGGGAGTGGGGGAGCAGTACTTC
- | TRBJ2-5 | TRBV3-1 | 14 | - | CASSRTGASETQYF | TGTGCCAGCAGCCGAACGGGGGCTTCGGAGACCCAGTACTTC
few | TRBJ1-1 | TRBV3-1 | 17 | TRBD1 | CASSSGTGGAMDTEAFF | TGTGCCAGCAGCTCTGGGACAGGGGGCGCTATGGACACTGAAGCTTTCTTT
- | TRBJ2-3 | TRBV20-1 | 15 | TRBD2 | CSARGVSGSIHTQYF | TGCAGTGCTAGAGGGGTTAGCGGGAGTATCCATACGCAGTATTTT
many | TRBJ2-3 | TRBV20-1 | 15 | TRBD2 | CSAGVTGRAQDTQYF | TGCAGTGCTGGGGTTACCGGGAGGGCCCAAGATACGCAGTATTTT
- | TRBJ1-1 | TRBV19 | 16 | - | CASSETGIDLNTEAFF | TGTGCCAGTAGCGAGACAGGAATTGACTTGAACACTGAAGCTTTCTTT
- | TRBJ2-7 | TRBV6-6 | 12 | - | CASSATSTEQYF | TGTGCCAGCAGTGCAACTAGTACCGAGCAGTACTTC
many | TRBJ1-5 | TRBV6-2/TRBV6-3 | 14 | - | CASGRARGNQPQHF | TGTGCCAGCGGCCGGGCAAGGGGCAATCAGCCCCAGCATTTT
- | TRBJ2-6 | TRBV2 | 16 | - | CASSRDIHSGANVLTF | TGTGCCAGCAGTCGCGATATCCATTCTGGGGCCAACGTCCTGACTTTC
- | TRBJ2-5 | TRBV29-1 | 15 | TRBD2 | CSVEINGRAMETQYF | TGCAGCGTTGAAATTAACGGGAGGGCCATGGAGACCCAGTACTTC
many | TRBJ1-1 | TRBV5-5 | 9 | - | CATRTEAFF | TGTGCCACCCGTACTGAAGCTTTCTTT
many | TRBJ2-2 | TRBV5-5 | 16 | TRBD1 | CASSPLGQTLTGELFF | TGTGCCAGCAGCCCCCTGGGACAGACCTTGACCGGGGAGCTGTTTTTT
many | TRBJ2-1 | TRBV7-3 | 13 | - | CASSLRDVHEQFF | TGTGCCAGCAGCTTAAGGGACGTCCATGAGCAGTTCTTC
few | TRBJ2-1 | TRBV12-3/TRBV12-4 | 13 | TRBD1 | CASSSDRVNEQFF | TGTGCCAGCAGTTCGGACAGGGTCAATGAGCAGTTCTTC
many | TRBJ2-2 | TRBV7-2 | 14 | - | CASRKEQGIGELFF | TGTGCCAGCAGAAAGGAGCAGGGTATCGGGGAGCTGTTTTTT
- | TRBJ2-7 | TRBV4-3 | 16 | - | CASSQSLRGRSYEQYF | TGCGCCAGCAGCCAAAGCCTCAGGGGTAGGTCCTACGAGCAGTACTTC
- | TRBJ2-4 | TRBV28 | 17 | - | CASSLLGVPELKNIQYF | TGTGCCAGCAGTTTATTAGGGGTCCCCGAGCTCAAAAACATTCAGTACTTC
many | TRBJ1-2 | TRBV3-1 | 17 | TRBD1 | CASGISAGTGILHGYTF | TGTGCCAGCGGAATTTCTGCCGGGACAGGGATTTTGCATGGCTACACCTTC
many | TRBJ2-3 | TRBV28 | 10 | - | CASSTDTQYF | TGTGCCAGCAGCACAGATACGCAGTATTTT
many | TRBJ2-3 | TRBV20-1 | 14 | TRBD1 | CSATPGQGTDTQYF | TGCAGTGCTACCCCGGGACAGGGGACAGATACGCAGTATTTT
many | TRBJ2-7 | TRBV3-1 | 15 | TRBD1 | CASSQVQGAGYEQYF | TGTGCCAGCAGCCAAGTCCAGGGGGCTGGATACGAGCAGTACTTC
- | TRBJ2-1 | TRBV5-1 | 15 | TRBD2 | CASSLVSGRAREQFF | TGCGCCAGCAGCTTGGTTAGCGGGAGGGCCAGAGAGCAGTTCTTC
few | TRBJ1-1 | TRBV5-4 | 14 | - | CASSLGETGTEAFF | TGTGCCAGCAGCTTGGGGGAGACGGGTACTGAAGCTTTCTTT
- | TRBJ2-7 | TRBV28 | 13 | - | CASCRDTSYEQYF | TGTGCCAGCTGCCGGGACACCTCCTACGAGCAGTACTTC
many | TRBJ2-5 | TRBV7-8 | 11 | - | CASRDLETQYF | TGTGCCAGCCGCGACTTGGAGACCCAGTACTTC
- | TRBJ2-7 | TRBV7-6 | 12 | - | CASSLPRGEQYF | TGTGCCAGCAGCTTACCGAGGGGCGAGCAGTACTTC
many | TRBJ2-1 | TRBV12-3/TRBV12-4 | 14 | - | CASSLAAASDEQFF | TGTGCCAGCAGTTTAGCGGCGGCTAGCGATGAGCAGTTCTTC
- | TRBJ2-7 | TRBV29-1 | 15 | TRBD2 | CSAVPRTSGIYEQYF | TGCAGCGCCGTACCTAGGACTAGCGGGATCTACGAGCAGTACTTC
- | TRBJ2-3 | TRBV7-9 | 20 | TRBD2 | CASSPRQGRSSGRSTDTQYF | TGTGCCAGCAGCCCAAGACAGGGCCGTTCTAGCGGGAGATCAACAGATACGCAGTATTTT
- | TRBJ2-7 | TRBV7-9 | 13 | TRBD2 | CAIVAGGVYEQYF | TGTGCCATCGTAGCGGGAGGGGTCTACGAGCAGTACTTC
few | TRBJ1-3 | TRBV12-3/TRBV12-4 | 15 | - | CASSLFWGSGNTIYF | TGTGCCAGCAGTCTTTTTTGGGGCTCTGGAAACACCATATATTTT
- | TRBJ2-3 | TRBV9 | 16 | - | CASSVGPGEPTDTQYF | TGTGCCAGCAGCGTAGGGCCGGGAGAGCCCACAGATACGCAGTATTTT
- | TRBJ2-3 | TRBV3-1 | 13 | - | CASSQDAAYPQYF | TGTGCCAGCAGCCAAGACGCGGCCTACCCGCAGTATTTT
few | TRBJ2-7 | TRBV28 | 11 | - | CASSLTLEQYF | TGTGCCAGCAGTTTAACGTTAGAGCAGTACTTC
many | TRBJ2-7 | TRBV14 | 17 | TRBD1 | CASSQDSLTGVGYEQYF | TGTGCCAGCAGCCAAGATTCGCTAACAGGGGTTGGGTACGAGCAGTACTTC
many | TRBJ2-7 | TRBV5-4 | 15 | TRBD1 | CASSPPGTGYYEQYF | TGTGCCAGCAGCCCCCCCGGGACAGGTTACTACGAGCAGTACTTC
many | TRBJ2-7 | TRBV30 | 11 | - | CAWGWGYEQYF | TGTGCCTGGGGATGGGGCTACGAGCAGTACTTC
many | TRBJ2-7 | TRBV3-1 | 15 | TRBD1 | CASSQLPGQTYEQYF | TGTGCCAGCAGCCAACTGCCGGGACAGACCTACGAGCAGTACTTC
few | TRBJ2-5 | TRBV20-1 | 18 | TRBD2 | CSARDPAGAGGSEETQYF | TGCAGTGCTAGAGATCCCGCCGGGGCGGGAGGGTCCGAAGAGACCCAGTACTTC
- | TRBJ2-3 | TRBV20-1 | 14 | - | CSAREIAGRWGQYF | TGCAGTGCTAGAGAGATCGCGGGCAGATGGGGGCAGTATTTT
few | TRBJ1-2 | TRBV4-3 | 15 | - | CASSQINSRDYGYTF | TGCGCCAGCAGCCAAATTAATTCCAGGGACTATGGCTACACCTTC
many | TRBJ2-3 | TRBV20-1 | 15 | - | CSARVILGKRNTQYF | TGCAGTGCTAGAGTCATCCTGGGGAAAAGGAATACGCAGTATTTT